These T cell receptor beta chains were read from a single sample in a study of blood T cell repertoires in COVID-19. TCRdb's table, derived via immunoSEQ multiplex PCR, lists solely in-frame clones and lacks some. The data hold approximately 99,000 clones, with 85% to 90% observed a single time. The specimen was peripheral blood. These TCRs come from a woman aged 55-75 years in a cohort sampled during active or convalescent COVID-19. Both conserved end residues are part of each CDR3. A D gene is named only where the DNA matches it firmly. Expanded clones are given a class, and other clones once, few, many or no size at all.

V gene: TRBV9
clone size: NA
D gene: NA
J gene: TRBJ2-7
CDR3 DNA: TGTGCCAGCAGCCTCTATCAGGGGCTCGACGAGCAGTACTTC
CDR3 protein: CASSLYQGLDEQYF

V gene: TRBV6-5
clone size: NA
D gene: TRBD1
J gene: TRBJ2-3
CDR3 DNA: TGTGCCAGCAGCCGGGACAGGGTGGCAGATACGCAGTATTTT
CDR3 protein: CASSRDRVADTQYF

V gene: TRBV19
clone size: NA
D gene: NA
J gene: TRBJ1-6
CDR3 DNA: TGTGCCAGCCAGGACACTTTCAATTCACCCCTCCACTTT
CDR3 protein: CASQDTFNSPLHF

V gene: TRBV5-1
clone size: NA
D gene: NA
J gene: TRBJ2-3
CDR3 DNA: TGCGCCAGCAGCTTGGAAGGTTTCAGGGATACGCAGTATTTT
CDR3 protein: CASSLEGFRDTQYF

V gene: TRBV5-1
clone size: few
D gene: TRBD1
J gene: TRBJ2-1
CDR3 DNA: TGCGCCAGCAGCCCCCGACAGGGGGCCAACAATGAGCAGTTCTTC
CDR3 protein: CASSPRQGANNEQFF

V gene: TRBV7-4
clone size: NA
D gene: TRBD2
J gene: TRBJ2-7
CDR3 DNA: TGTGCCAGCAGCTTAAAGGACAGCGGGGGGAAAGGCGAGCAGTACTTC
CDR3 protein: CASSLKDSGGKGEQYF

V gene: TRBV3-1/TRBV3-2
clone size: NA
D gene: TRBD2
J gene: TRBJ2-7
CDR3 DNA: TGTGCCAGCAGCCAGGGCGGGGGGGCGTACGAGCAGTACTTC
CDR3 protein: CASSQGGGAYEQYF

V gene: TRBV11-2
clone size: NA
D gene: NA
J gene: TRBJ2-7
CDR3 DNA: TGTGCCAGCAGCTTAGCACTGCGGGAATCCTACGAGCAGTACTTC
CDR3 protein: CASSLALRESYEQYF

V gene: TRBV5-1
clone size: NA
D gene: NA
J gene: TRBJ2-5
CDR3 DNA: TGCGCCAGCAGCCCGGGGGTGGTTGCGGAGACCCAGTACTTC
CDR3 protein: CASSPGVVAETQYF

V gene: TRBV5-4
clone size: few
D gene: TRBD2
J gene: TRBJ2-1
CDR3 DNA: TGTGCCAGCAGCTTGGCCGGCCAGCGGGGGGTCAATGAGCAGTTCTTC
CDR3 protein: CASSLAGQRGVNEQFF

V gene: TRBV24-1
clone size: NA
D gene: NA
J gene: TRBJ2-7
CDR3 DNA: TGTGCCACCAGTGTGTCCGGCGAGCAGTACTTC
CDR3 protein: CATSVSGEQYF

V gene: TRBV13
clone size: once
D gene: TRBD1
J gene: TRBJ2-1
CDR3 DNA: TGTGCCAGCGGACGGACAGGGGCCTACAATGAGCAGTTCTTC
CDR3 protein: CASGRTGAYNEQFF

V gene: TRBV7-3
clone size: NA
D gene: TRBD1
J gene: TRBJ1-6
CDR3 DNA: TGTGCCAGCAGCTTAGGACAGGGAGGCTCACCCCTCCACTTT
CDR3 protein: CASSLGQGGSPLHF

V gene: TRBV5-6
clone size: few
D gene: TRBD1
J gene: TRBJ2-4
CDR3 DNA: TGTGCCAGCTCCAGACAGGGGGGAAACATTCAGTACTTC
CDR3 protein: CASSRQGGNIQYF

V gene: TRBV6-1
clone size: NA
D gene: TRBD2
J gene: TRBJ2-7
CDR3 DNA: TGTGCCAGCAGTGAAGATTCGGGAGGGGGGTACGAGCAGTACTTC
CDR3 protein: CASSEDSGGGYEQYF

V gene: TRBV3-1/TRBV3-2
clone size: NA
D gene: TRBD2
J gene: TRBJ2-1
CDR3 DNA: TGTGCCAGCATGCCAGGCGGGCAGCGGGGGGCCCCCCGAGGACAGTTCTTC
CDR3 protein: CASMPGGQRGAPRGQFF

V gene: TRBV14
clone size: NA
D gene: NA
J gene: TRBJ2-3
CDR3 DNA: TGTGCCAGCAGCGTGACCCTCGGCAGGAGCACAGATACGCAGTATTTT
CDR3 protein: CASSVTLGRSTDTQYF

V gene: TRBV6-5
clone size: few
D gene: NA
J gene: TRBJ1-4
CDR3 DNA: TGTGCCAGCAGGACAGGCGCAACTAATGAAAAACTGTTTTTT
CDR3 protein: CASRTGATNEKLFF

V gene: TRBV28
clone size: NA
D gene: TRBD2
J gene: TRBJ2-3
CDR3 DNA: TGTGCCAGCAGTCCGTTCGGGAGGGCAGATACGCAGTATTTT
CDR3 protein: CASSPFGRADTQYF

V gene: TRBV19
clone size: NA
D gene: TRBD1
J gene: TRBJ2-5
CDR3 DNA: TGTGCCAGCGCTGGACAGGGTGAACAAGAGACCCAGTACTTC
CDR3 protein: CASAGQGEQETQYF

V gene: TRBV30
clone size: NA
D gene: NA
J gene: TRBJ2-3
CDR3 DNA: TGTGCCTGGAGTGTAGGGCAGGGGCCAGATACGCAGTATTTT
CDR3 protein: CAWSVGQGPDTQYF

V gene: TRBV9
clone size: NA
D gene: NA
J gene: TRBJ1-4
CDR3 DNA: TGTGCCAGCAGCGTAGCTTGGGGAAGCGGTGAAAAACTGTTTTTT
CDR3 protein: CASSVAWGSGEKLFF

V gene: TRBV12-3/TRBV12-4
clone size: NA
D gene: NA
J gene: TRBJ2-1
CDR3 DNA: TGTGCCAGCAGCCCGAGTAGTCATGAGCAGTTCTTC
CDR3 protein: CASSPSSHEQFF

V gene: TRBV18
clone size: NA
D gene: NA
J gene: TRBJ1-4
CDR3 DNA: TGTGCCAGCTCACCACCTGGGGGGGATAATGAAAAACTGTTTTTT
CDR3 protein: CASSPPGGDNEKLFF

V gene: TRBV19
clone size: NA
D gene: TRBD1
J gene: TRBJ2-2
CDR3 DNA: TGTGCCACCTCCCGACAGGGGGCTATCACCGGGGAGCTGTTTTTT
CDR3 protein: CATSRQGAITGELFF

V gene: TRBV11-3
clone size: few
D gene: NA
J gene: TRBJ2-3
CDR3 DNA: TGTGCCAGCAGCTTAGGTCTACTAGCCGAGACAGATACGCAGTATTTT
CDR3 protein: CASSLGLLAETDTQYF

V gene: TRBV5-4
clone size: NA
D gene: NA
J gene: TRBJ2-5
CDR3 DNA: TGTGCCAGCAGCCCCTCCAGTGAGACCCAGTACTTC
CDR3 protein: CASSPSSETQYF

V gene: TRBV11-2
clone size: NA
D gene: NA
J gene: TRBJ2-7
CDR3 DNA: TGTGCCAGCAGCCCAAGCGGGACAAACTACGAGCAGTACTTC
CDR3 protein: CASSPSGTNYEQYF

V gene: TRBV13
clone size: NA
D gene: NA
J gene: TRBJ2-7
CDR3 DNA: TGTGCCAGCAGCCGGACTGGGAATATCTACGAGCAGTACTTC
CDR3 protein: CASSRTGNIYEQYF

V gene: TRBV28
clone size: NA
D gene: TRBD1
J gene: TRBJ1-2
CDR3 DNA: TGTGCCAGCGGTTTAGGGACAGGGGATGGCTACACCTTC
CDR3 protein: CASGLGTGDGYTF

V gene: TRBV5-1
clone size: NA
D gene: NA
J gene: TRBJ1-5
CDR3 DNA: TGCGCCAGCAGCGGAGGGGAAAGCAATCAGCCCCAGCATTTT
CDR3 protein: CASSGGESNQPQHF

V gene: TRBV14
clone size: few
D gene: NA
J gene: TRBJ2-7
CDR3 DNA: TGTGCCAGCAGCCAAGGTGGAGACAGTCGAACCTACGAGCAGTACTTC
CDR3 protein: CASSQGGDSRTYEQYF

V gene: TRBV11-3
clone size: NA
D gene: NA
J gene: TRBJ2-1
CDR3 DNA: TGTGCCAGCAGCCCTTCAGGGACCTACAATGAGCAGTTCTTC
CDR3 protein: CASSPSGTYNEQFF

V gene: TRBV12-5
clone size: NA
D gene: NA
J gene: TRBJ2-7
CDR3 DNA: TGTGCTAGTGGTTTGGCGCAGGGCTCCTACGAGCAGTACTTC
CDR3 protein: CASGLAQGSYEQYF

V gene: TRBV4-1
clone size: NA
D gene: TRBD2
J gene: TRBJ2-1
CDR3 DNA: TGCGCCAGCAGCCAAGAGGTAGCGGGAGGGTACAATGAGCAGTTCTTC
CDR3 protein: CASSQEVAGGYNEQFF

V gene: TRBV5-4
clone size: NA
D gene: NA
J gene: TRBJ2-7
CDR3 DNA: TGTGCCAGCAGCGGAGGGACAGAAGCTTCGTACGAGCAGTACTTC
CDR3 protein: CASSGGTEASYEQYF

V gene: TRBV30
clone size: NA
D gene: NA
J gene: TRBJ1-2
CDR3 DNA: TGTGCCTGGCATCGAGACAGGCCTCGCGGCTACACCTTC
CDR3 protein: CAWHRDRPRGYTF

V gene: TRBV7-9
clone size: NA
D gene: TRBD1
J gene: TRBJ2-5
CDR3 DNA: TGTGCCAGCAGCTCCCCCGCCGATAGGGGGCACGGGACCCAGTACTTC
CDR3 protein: CASSSPADRGHGTQYF

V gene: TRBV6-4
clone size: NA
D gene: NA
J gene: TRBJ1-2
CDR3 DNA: TGTGCCAGCAGTGAGGCGTGGGGCCCTAACTATGGCTACACCTTC
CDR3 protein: CASSEAWGPNYGYTF

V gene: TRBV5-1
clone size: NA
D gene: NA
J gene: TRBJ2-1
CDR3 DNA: TGCGCCAGCAGCTTGGATGGAGGACCTAACAATGAGCAGTTCTTC
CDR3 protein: CASSLDGGPNNEQFF

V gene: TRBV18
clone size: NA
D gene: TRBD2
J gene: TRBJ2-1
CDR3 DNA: TGTGCCAGCTCACCGCTCGGGGGGGCTCTTGGAGAGCAGTTCTTC
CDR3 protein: CASSPLGGALGEQFF